This T cell receptor (beta chain) was sequenced in a study of T cells after yellow fever vaccination (dated 2019 in TCRdb). Concerning the study at large: The SMART-Seq v4 Ultra Low Input RNA kit was used to prepare libraries from fractions with low cell numbers. To follow T-cell clones before and after both primary and booster YFV17D yellow fever vaccination, bulk TCR alpha and beta repertoires underwent longitudinal sequencing. Two healthy male donors, one aged 18 to 29 and one aged 30 to 40 years, made up the cohort. Bulk PBMC replicates and cell subsets were isolated from blood drawn at multiple timepoints before and after both primary and secondary immunization. General findings and caveats noted by the study authors: Only a couple of donors were included in the study, so the extent to which the findings can be generalized is limited. FACS-sorted repertoires could contain abundant contaminating clonotypes from the bulk population, so computational filtering was required. A small fraction of clonotypes showed up in both the CD4 and CD8 compartments, probably as a result of convergent recombination. Compared with the primary T-cell response, the secondary T-cell response was weaker but faster, peaking on day 5 rather than day 15. After the booster, most of the clones that had expanded following primary vaccination were detected again (almost 98% of CD4 and around 90% of CD8), which suggests that memory was broadly maintained.

Taken from cysteine to phenylalanine, the CDR3 has 15 residues. Only the CDR3 DNA stays, 45 bases, in frame from base 1. CDR1 LGHNA and CDR2 YSLEER are derived from the germline V gene. V lost 4 bases and J lost 4 bases, and the count of bases not matched to a germline gene is 6. There are many counts of this clonotype. Its antigen specificity is not known. There are no base qualities to consult, and no much larger clone falls within one base. TCR cDNA was made using 5'RACE template switching, a step that added a universal primer site and unique molecular identifiers. cDNA synthesis was primed from both the TCR alpha and TCR beta constant segments. Two PCR steps were used to amplify libraries, with sample barcodes and sequencing adapters being added in the second step. Libraries were sequenced on Illumina HiSeq 2500 (2x100 bp) or NovaSeq (2x150 bp). Per the authors' processing: MIGEC was used to demultiplex reads and collapse the reads into UMI consensus sequences, and MiXCR was used for V(D)J alignment. Vaccine-responding clonotypes were defined with edgeR using replicate PBMC samples, requiring FDR below 0.01 and a log2 fold change above 5 up to day 15. CD4 or CD8 identity was assigned to each bulk clonotype according to whether the clonotype was present at higher abundance in the sequenced CD4 repertoire or the sequenced CD8 repertoire. In TCRdb, the public reads were trimmed at Q25 with fastp and aligned with MiXCR, with productive beta chains retained. One record per CDR3 amino acid sequence lists the most common genes and DNA. The V and J calls and clone size are TCRdb's, not the authors'. The sample has 500,000 to 650,000 distinct CDR3 sequences on record, about 13% of them singletons. Of the sample, about an eighth falls within the top ten clones.

The treatment or condition label here, explained by the study, means: live attenuated yellow fever vaccine strain. At each blood-draw timepoint, two biological replicates of bulk PBMCs were collected. PBMCs were isolated from peripheral blood using a standard Ficoll-Paque protocol. TriZol was used to extract RNA from bulk PBMCs, CD4 and CD8 fractions, and dextramer-positive and dextramer-negative fractions. This TCR was sampled from a man under 40 who received the YFV17D yellow fever vaccine. The sequence is built from TRBV4-3 and TRBJ2-7; 11 nucleotides in the junction match TRBD2. The starting material was PBMCs, obtained on the day of the yellow fever booster vaccination. The nucleotide sequence reads TGCGCCAGCAGCCCCTCTAGCGGGAGGAGGTACGAGCAGTACTTC. It translates as CASSPSSGRRYEQYF.